These 12 T cell receptor beta chains share one sample of origin, sequenced in a study of human T cells and chemical hapten exposure (dated by TCRdb to 2020 to 2022). Libraries were built with 5' RACE. Sequenced using an Illumina MiSeq. TCRdb trimmed public reads at Q25 via fastp, called clones via MiXCR and kept in-frame beta chains. Entries are consolidated by CDR3 protein sequence, retaining the most common genes and DNA. The sample profile shows 110,000 or so distinct CDR3 sequences; approximately 19% of them were found once. About 3% of the sample is in the top ten clones. Total RNA was extracted from unfractionated whole blood collected in Tempus Blood RNA tubes. The source is a human donor in good health.

The chain joins TRBV29-1 to TRBJ2-7; the D gene is possibly TRBD1 (5 bases). V shed 4 bases and J shed 2 bases, with 9 bases lying between them. Germline V lookup: CDR1 SQVTM, CDR2 ANQGSEA. This CDR3 contains 12 residues. The CDR3 nucleotides are TGCAGCGTTGGTCAGGGTGCCTACGAGCAGTACTTC. This codes for CSVGQGAYEQYF.

This clonotype was detected only a few times. V is TRBV28 and J is TRBJ2-1; 7 positions match TRBD2. This CDR3 has 15 residues. The germline gives CDR1 MDHEN, CDR2 SYDVKM. Germline trimming cut 6 bases from V and 5 bases from J; bases unmatched to any gene: 10. CDR3 DNA: TGTGCCAGCAGCCGAGGACTAGGGACTGACAATGAGCAGTTCTTC. It yields the protein CASSRGLGTDNEQFF.

In this sample, this clonotype turned up a few times. V is TRBV7-9 and J is TRBJ2-3; 9 bases agree with TRBD2. The junction had 9 bases not matched to a gene; V was cut back by 4 bases and J by 4 bases. The CDR3 covers 16 residues. The germline gives CDR1 SEHNR, CDR2 FQNEAQ (reference sequence). CDR3 nucleotides: TGTGCCAGCAGCTCGCCCTGGGGCGGGAGGGCAGATACGCAGTATTTT. Residues: CASSSPWGGRADTQYF. Filled out from reference TRBV7-9 and TRBJ2-3, the complete variable domain reads DTGVSQNPRHKITKRGQNVTFRCDPISEHNRLYWYRQTLGQGPEFLTYFQNEAQLEKSRLLSDRFSAERPKGSFSTLEIQRTEQGDSAMYLCASSSPWGGRADTQYFGPGTRLTVL.

This rearrangement joins TRBV27 to TRBJ2-2; D is undetermined. The V gene lost 3 bases and the J gene lost 6 bases, with 14 bases spanning the gap. The CDR3 contains 15 residues. CDR1 and CDR2 from the germline V gene are MNHEY and SMNVEV (reference sequence). The CDR3 spells CASSFRGVGAGELFF. CDR3 in DNA: TGTGCCAGCAGTTTTCGAGGAGTTGGCGCCGGGGAGCTGTTTTTT.

The chain combines TRBV4-1 with TRBJ2-7; 11 bases match TRBD2. The CDR3 contains 17 residues. Germline V gene lookup returns CDR1 MGHRA and CDR2 YSYEKL. V lost 3 bases, J lost 4 bases, and 11 bases stayed unmatched. The CDR3 DNA reads TGCGCCAGCAGCCAGAGGGAGACTAGCGGGACCAGATACGAGCAGTACTTC. The encoded protein is CASSQRETSGTRYEQYF.

The chain joins TRBV7-6 to TRBJ2-1, with D possibly being TRBD2 (6 bases). Trimming shortened V by 5 bases and J by 2 bases, and 22 bases separated the two germline ends. CDR1 and CDR2 (germline): SGHVS, FNYEAQ. The CDR3 runs 18 residues. The CDR3, as DNA: TGTGCCAGCAGCCATACTCGTCCGATGCGGGGCACCTACAATGAGCAGTTCTTC. Translation: CASSHTRPMRGTYNEQFF. The full variable domain, its missing parts supplied by reference TRBV7-6 and TRBJ2-1, is GAGVSQSPRYKVTKRGQDVALRCDPISGHVSLYWYRQALGQGPEFLTYFNYEAQQDKSGLPNDRFSAERPEGSISTLTIQRTEQRDSAMYRCASSHTRPMRGTYNEQFFGPGTRLTVL.

This clonotype appeared a few times. This chain uses TRBV18 with TRBJ2-7, with D uncertain. CDR1 is KGHSH, CDR2 LQKENI, per germline. The CDR3 runs 12 residues. The germline V and J ends were trimmed by 2 bases and 6 bases, with 8 bases remaining between them. The CDR3 region is CASSPSSPEQYF. In DNA, the CDR3 is TGTGCCAGCTCACCAAGCTCGCCCGAGCAGTACTTC.

This clonotype was seen only a few times. This chain uses TRBV6-5 with TRBJ2-6; D is undetermined. V shed 0 bases and J shed 1 base, with 7 bases lying between them. The CDR3 contains 16 residues. Germline CDR1 MNHEY, CDR2 SVGAGI. CDR3 nucleotide sequence: TGTGCCAGCAGTTACTCGATGGGGTCTGGGGCCAACGTCCTGACTTTC. Translated: CASSYSMGSGANVLTF.

Turning to this clonotype: At one of its ends the junction is not consistent with the germline gene, which may arise from a read error. The chain has TRBV7-7 and TRBJ2-5; 7 bases line up with TRBD2. Germline V CDR1 and CDR2: SSHAT, FNYEAQ (reference sequence). The CDR3 has 14 residues. The CDR3 region is CASSLSGAKETQYF. CDR3 sequence (DNA): TGTGCTAGCAGCTTAAGCGGGGCTAAAGAGACCCAGTACTTC.

This clonotype was counted a few times. The rearrangement links TRBV6-4 to TRBJ1-1; D remains ambiguous. The length of the CDR3 is 14 residues. V shed 6 bases and J shed 4 bases, with 15 bases lying between them. The germline V gene has CDR1 MRHNA and CDR2 SNTAGT. The CDR3, as DNA: TGTGCCAGCAGCGTGGGCCTAAGGGTCACTGAAGCTTTCTTT. It encodes CASSVGLRVTEAFF.

This clonotype was counted between two and nine times. The V call is TRBV29-1, the J call TRBJ1-1; possible D gene TRBD1, 5 bases. The germline V gene has CDR1 SQVTM and CDR2 ANQGSEA. This CDR3 comprises 14 residues. V lost 5 bases to trimming and J lost 7 bases, with 20 bases between them. The chain's CDR3 is CSVTRDAGIYEAFF. DNA for the CDR3: TGCAGCGTTACGCGGGACGCAGGGATCTATGAAGCTTTCTTT.

This chain links TRBV4-1 with TRBJ1-2; D gene unclear. Germline CDR1 reads MGHRA; CDR2 reads YSYEKL. V was trimmed by 2 bases and J by 4 bases, leaving 20 bases between them. The CDR3 length is 17 residues. CDR3 DNA sequence: TGCGCCAGCAGCCAAAGAGATTCGGGCTTCGGCGGCTATGGCTACACCTTC. This codes for CASSQRDSGFGGYGYTF.